A selection of T cell receptor beta chains follows, all from one sample in a study of cytomegalovirus exposure and HLA in healthy donors. Repertoires were generated with immunoSEQ multiplex PCR, while TCRdb's copy carries only in-frame clones and drops some. Of under 250,000 clones in the sample, approximately 82% were seen once. The sample comprised PBMCs. The receptors shown here come from a man aged 18 to 29 in good health and CMV-seronegative. Each CDR3 is given with its conserved first and last residue. D genes are given only for firm matches. Rows give clone size only sometimes, using once, few, many, or a class for an expanded clone.

V gene: TRBV6-5; D gene: TRBD1; clone size: NA; J gene: TRBJ1-2; CDR3 protein: CASSYSKGGQGYGYTF; CDR3 DNA: TGTGCCAGCAGTTACTCGAAGGGGGGACAGGGTTATGGCTACACCTTC
V gene: TRBV9; D gene: NA; clone size: NA; J gene: TRBJ2-5; CDR3 protein: CASSVGAITWATQYF; CDR3 DNA: TGTGCCAGCAGCGTAGGAGCTATTACCTGGGCGACCCAGTACTTC
V gene: TRBV15; D gene: NA; clone size: NA; J gene: TRBJ1-2; CDR3 protein: CATSRTGGESGYTF; CDR3 DNA: TGTGCCACCAGCAGGACAGGTGGGGAGTCTGGCTACACCTTC
V gene: TRBV10-1; D gene: NA; clone size: NA; J gene: TRBJ2-3; CDR3 protein: CASSSGDRRADTQYF; CDR3 DNA: TGCGCCAGCAGTTCGGGAGATAGACGAGCAGATACGCAGTATTTT
V gene: TRBV5-1; D gene: NA; clone size: few; J gene: TRBJ2-3; CDR3 protein: CASSLEERSTDTQYF; CDR3 DNA: TGCGCCAGCAGCTTGGAAGAGCGGAGCACAGATACGCAGTATTTT
V gene: TRBV19; D gene: TRBD1; clone size: few; J gene: TRBJ1-2; CDR3 protein: CASSPGQGLNYGYTF; CDR3 DNA: TGTGCCAGTAGCCCGGGACAGGGTTTAAACTATGGCTACACCTTC
V gene: TRBV6-6; D gene: TRBD1; clone size: NA; J gene: TRBJ2-7; CDR3 protein: CASSYATGPYEQYF; CDR3 DNA: TGTGCCAGCAGTTACGCGACAGGGCCCTACGAGCAGTACTTC
V gene: TRBV7-9; D gene: NA; clone size: NA; J gene: TRBJ2-5; CDR3 protein: CASSPSGFRETQYF; CDR3 DNA: TGTGCCAGCAGCCCCTCGGGTTTTAGGGAGACCCAGTACTTC
V gene: TRBV18; D gene: NA; clone size: NA; J gene: TRBJ1-1; CDR3 protein: CASSPLQGSHTEAFF; CDR3 DNA: TGTGCCAGCTCACCACTCCAGGGGTCGCACACTGAAGCTTTCTTT
V gene: TRBV28; D gene: NA; clone size: NA; J gene: TRBJ2-7; CDR3 protein: CASSFRRSSYEQYF; CDR3 DNA: TGTGCCAGCAGTTTTCGCCGTAGCTCCTACGAGCAGTACTTC
V gene: TRBV30; D gene: NA; clone size: NA; J gene: TRBJ2-5; CDR3 protein: CAWSDREETQYF; CDR3 DNA: TGTGCCTGGAGTGACAGGGAAGAGACCCAGTACTTC
V gene: TRBV29-1; D gene: TRBD1; clone size: NA; J gene: TRBJ1-3; CDR3 protein: CSVGAGTGGTGNTIYF; CDR3 DNA: TGCAGCGTTGGAGCCGGGACAGGGGGTACTGGAAACACCATATATTTT
V gene: TRBV15; D gene: TRBD2; clone size: once; J gene: TRBJ2-1; CDR3 protein: CATSRDLGASGTPNEQFF; CDR3 DNA: TGTGCCACCAGCAGAGATCTTGGGGCAAGCGGGACCCCCAATGAGCAGTTCTTC
V gene: TRBV25-1; D gene: NA; clone size: NA; J gene: TRBJ1-4; CDR3 protein: CASLGWGGEREKLFF; CDR3 DNA: TGTGCCAGCTTGGGGTGGGGGGGCGAGAGGGAAAAACTGTTTTTT
V gene: TRBV5-1; D gene: NA; clone size: few; J gene: TRBJ1-3; CDR3 protein: CASSSGMTGNTIYF; CDR3 DNA: TGCGCCAGCAGCTCCGGGATGACTGGAAACACCATATATTTT
V gene: TRBV5-5; D gene: TRBD1; clone size: once; J gene: TRBJ1-2; CDR3 protein: CASSFGGQGYNYGYTF; CDR3 DNA: TGTGCCAGCAGTTTTGGCGGACAGGGCTACAACTATGGCTACACCTTC
V gene: TRBV6-1; D gene: TRBD1; clone size: NA; J gene: TRBJ1-1; CDR3 protein: CASSEYLQGSSMVAFF; CDR3 DNA: TGTGCCAGCAGTGAGTACCTACAGGGGTCGAGTATGGTAGCTTTCTTT
V gene: TRBV21-1; D gene: NA; clone size: few; J gene: TRBJ2-7; CDR3 protein: CASSKALTSSYEQYF; CDR3 DNA: TGTGCCAGCAGCAAAGCGCTCACGAGCTCCTACGAGCAGTACTTC
V gene: TRBV29-1; D gene: NA; clone size: NA; J gene: TRBJ2-7; CDR3 protein: CSVPLGHEQYF; CDR3 DNA: TGCAGCGTACCTCTGGGCCACGAGCAGTACTTC
V gene: TRBV19; D gene: NA; clone size: NA; J gene: TRBJ1-4; CDR3 protein: CASSMISGDEKLFF; CDR3 DNA: TGTGCCAGTAGTATGATTTCCGGGGATGAAAAACTGTTTTTT
V gene: TRBV6-5; D gene: NA; clone size: NA; J gene: TRBJ2-1; CDR3 protein: CASSTDFNEQFF; CDR3 DNA: TGTGCCAGCAGTACCGACTTCAATGAGCAGTTCTTC
V gene: TRBV28; D gene: NA; clone size: once; J gene: TRBJ2-5; CDR3 protein: CASSPTVYQETQYF; CDR3 DNA: TGTGCCAGCAGTCCTACAGTGTACCAAGAGACCCAGTACTTC
V gene: TRBV6-1; D gene: TRBD2; clone size: NA; J gene: TRBJ2-7; CDR3 protein: CASSSASGRAYEQYF; CDR3 DNA: TGTGCCAGCAGTTCCGCTAGCGGGAGAGCCTACGAGCAGTACTTC
V gene: TRBV7-2; D gene: NA; clone size: NA; J gene: TRBJ1-2; CDR3 protein: CASSLNAYGYTF; CDR3 DNA: TGTGCCAGCAGCTTAAACGCGTATGGCTACACCTTC
V gene: TRBV6-1; D gene: NA; clone size: NA; J gene: TRBJ2-7; CDR3 protein: CASSEALRQVYEQYF; CDR3 DNA: TGTGCCAGCAGTGAAGCCCTAAGACAAGTTTACGAGCAGTACTTC
V gene: TRBV6-1; D gene: NA; clone size: NA; J gene: TRBJ1-3; CDR3 protein: CASSDLPETNTIYF; CDR3 DNA: TGTGCCAGCAGTGATCTCCCAGAAACAAACACCATATATTTT
V gene: TRBV7-9; D gene: TRBD2; clone size: NA; J gene: TRBJ2-7; CDR3 protein: CASSNGEGNLYEQYF; CDR3 DNA: TGTGCCAGCTCGAACGGGGAGGGGAACCTGTACGAGCAGTACTTC
V gene: TRBV19; D gene: TRBD2; clone size: NA; J gene: TRBJ2-3; CDR3 protein: CASLADPTDTQYF; CDR3 DNA: TGTGCCAGTCTAGCGGATCCCACAGATACGCAGTATTTT
V gene: TRBV7-8; D gene: TRBD2; clone size: NA; J gene: TRBJ2-7; CDR3 protein: CATSHPQRGPYEQYF; CDR3 DNA: TGTGCCACCTCCCACCCCCAGCGGGGTCCCTACGAGCAGTACTTC
V gene: TRBV29-1; D gene: TRBD2; clone size: NA; J gene: TRBJ2-7; CDR3 protein: CSVDSPTSGDPYEQYF; CDR3 DNA: TGCAGCGTTGATAGCCCGACTAGCGGAGACCCCTACGAGCAGTACTTC
V gene: TRBV19; D gene: NA; clone size: NA; J gene: TRBJ1-1; CDR3 protein: CASTHGGNTEAFF; CDR3 DNA: TGTGCCAGTACGCACGGGGGAAACACTGAAGCTTTCTTT
V gene: TRBV4-2; D gene: TRBD2; clone size: few; J gene: TRBJ2-2; CDR3 protein: CASSPSGSPAGELFF; CDR3 DNA: TGTGCCAGCAGCCCTAGCGGGAGTCCCGCCGGGGAGCTGTTTTTT
V gene: TRBV2; D gene: TRBD2; clone size: NA; J gene: TRBJ2-7; CDR3 protein: CASSATLLAGRLYEQYF; CDR3 DNA: TGTGCCAGCAGCGCCACATTACTAGCGGGACGGCTGTACGAGCAGTACTTC
V gene: TRBV6-6; D gene: NA; clone size: once; J gene: TRBJ1-5; CDR3 protein: CASSYSSVYQPQHF; CDR3 DNA: TGTGCCAGCAGTTACTCGTCGGTCTATCAGCCCCAGCATTTT
V gene: TRBV7-3; D gene: TRBD2; clone size: NA; J gene: TRBJ2-1; CDR3 protein: CASRTPGLAGNEQFF; CDR3 DNA: TGTGCCAGCAGGACACCAGGACTAGCAGGCAATGAGCAGTTCTTC
V gene: TRBV2; D gene: TRBD2; clone size: NA; J gene: TRBJ2-3; CDR3 protein: CASSEGLAGTTDTQYF; CDR3 DNA: TGTGCCAGCAGTGAAGGCCTAGCGGGGACCACAGATACGCAGTATTTT
V gene: TRBV27; D gene: NA; clone size: NA; J gene: TRBJ2-3; CDR3 protein: CASSLGLADTQYF; CDR3 DNA: TGTGCCAGCAGTTTAGGGCTGGCAGATACGCAGTATTTT
V gene: TRBV10-3; D gene: TRBD1; clone size: few; J gene: TRBJ1-2; CDR3 protein: CATTSGQLNYGYTF; CDR3 DNA: TGTGCCACCACATCGGGACAGCTCAACTATGGCTACACCTTC